The T cell receptor (beta chain) under discussion was sequenced for a study of blood T cells in healthy people across ages. Using a J-beta primer mix together with a sample-barcoded 5' primer, a second PCR was run for roughly 6 to 12 cycles. TCRdb ran MiXCR on the 5' RACE reads and lists one entry per CDR3 protein. The sample gives 1.5 million to 2 million distinct CDR3 sequences, 28% of which show up once; roughly 8.2% is in the top ten. The CDR3 covers 17 residues. Germline CDR1 is SGDLS and CDR2 is YYNGEE. Trimming at V came to 1 base and at J to 4 bases, leaving 8 bases not matched to a gene. This sequence joins TRBV9 and TRBJ2-6, with 7 nucleotides matching TRBD1. Sequencing input: blood. The TCR sequence derives from a woman in her 30s in good health. The CDR3 nucleotides are TGTGCCAGCAGCGTACAACAGGGGATAGACGGGGCCAACGTCCTGACTTTC. Protein sequence: CASSVQQGIDGANVLTF. The full variable domain, with the rest looked up from reference TRBV9 and TRBJ2-6, is DSGVTQTPKHLITATGQRVTLRCSPRSGDLSVYWYQQSLDQGLQFLIQYYNGEERAKGNILERFSAQQFPDLHSELNLSSLELGDSALYFCASSVQQGIDGANVLTFGAGSRLTVL.